The present TCR beta chain was sequenced within a study of T cell responses to AZD1222 COVID-19 vaccine. This CDR3 is built from 16 residues. V was shortened by 0 bases and J by 3 bases, with 14 bases between the two germline ends. Germline assignment: CDR1 LNHNV and CDR2 YYDKDF (reference sequence). The repertoire was sequenced with immunoSEQ multiplex PCR; TCRdb's copy has only in-frame clones and lacks some. The sample has some 150,000 clones, around nine tenths seen once. Sequences were derived from peripheral blood, sampled on day 0 of AZD1222 vaccination. The chain links TRBV15 to TRBJ1-2, with D perhaps TRBD1 (5 bases). This receptor was taken from an adult in good health. This CDR3 is CATSRDTGRYDYGYTF. The CDR3 bases are TGTGCCACCAGCAGAGATACGGGACGTTACGACTATGGCTACACCTTC.